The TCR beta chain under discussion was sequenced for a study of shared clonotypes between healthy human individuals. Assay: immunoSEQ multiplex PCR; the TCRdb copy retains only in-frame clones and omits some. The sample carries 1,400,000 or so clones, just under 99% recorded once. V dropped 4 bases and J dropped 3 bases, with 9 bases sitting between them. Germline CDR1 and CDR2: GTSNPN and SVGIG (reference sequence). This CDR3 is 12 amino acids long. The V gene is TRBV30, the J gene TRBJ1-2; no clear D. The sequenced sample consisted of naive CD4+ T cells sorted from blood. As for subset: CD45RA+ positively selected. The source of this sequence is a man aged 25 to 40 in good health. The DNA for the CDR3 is TGTGCCTGGACCACCCCAGACTATGGCTACACCTTC. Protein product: CAWTTPDYGYTF.